Listed below are T cell receptor beta chains from one sample, sequenced in a study of human T cells and chemical hapten exposure. Via MiXCR, TCRdb re-called the RACE reads, giving one row per CDR3 protein. The table includes roughly 380,000 distinct CDR3 sequences, more than 4.5% detected once. Sequencing was performed on whole blood, taken in connection with sensitization to the hapten diphenylcyclopropenone (DPC). These receptors all stem from a woman aged 45-59 years with alopecia areata. Some clones in this sample may be carry-over from other donors' samples. Both conserved end residues are part of each CDR3. D genes are given only for firm matches. Only some rows state a clone size, as once, few, many or a class for expanded clones.

clone_size: many; j_call: TRBJ2-2; d_call: .; v_call: TRBV6-5; cdr3_aa: CASSYLQFSNTGELFF; cdr3_nt: TGTGCCAGCAGTTACTTACAGTTTTCAAACACCGGGGAGCTGTTTTTT
clone_size: .; j_call: TRBJ2-7; d_call: .; v_call: TRBV20-1; cdr3_aa: CSARSDTSSYEQYF; cdr3_nt: TGCAGTGCTAGAAGTGACACAAGCTCCTACGAGCAGTACTTC
clone_size: few; j_call: TRBJ2-7; d_call: TRBD2; v_call: TRBV19; cdr3_aa: CASGAGGYYEQYF; cdr3_nt: TGTGCCAGTGGCGCCGGGGGGTACTACGAGCAGTACTTC
clone_size: many; j_call: TRBJ2-7; d_call: TRBD2; v_call: TRBV25-1; cdr3_aa: CASSETASGVSYEQYF; cdr3_nt: TGTGCCAGCAGTGAAACGGCTAGCGGGGTTTCCTACGAGCAGTACTTC
clone_size: many; j_call: TRBJ2-7; d_call: TRBD1; v_call: TRBV10-3; cdr3_aa: CAITDRGHEQYF; cdr3_nt: TGTGCCATCACGGACAGGGGCCACGAGCAGTACTTC
clone_size: few; j_call: TRBJ2-5; d_call: TRBD2; v_call: TRBV5-1; cdr3_aa: CASSPGGSGLGETQYF; cdr3_nt: TGCGCCAGCAGCCCCGGAGGATCGGGACTAGGAGAGACCCAGTACTTC
clone_size: few; j_call: TRBJ2-3; d_call: .; v_call: TRBV30; cdr3_aa: CAWSVQGDTQYF; cdr3_nt: TGTGCCTGGAGTGTACAAGGGGATACGCAGTATTTT
clone_size: few; j_call: TRBJ2-4; d_call: .; v_call: TRBV5-4; cdr3_aa: CASSLEGNNNIQYF; cdr3_nt: TGTGCCAGCAGCTTAGAAGGAAATAATAACATTCAGTACTTC
clone_size: many; j_call: TRBJ1-1; d_call: .; v_call: TRBV3-1; cdr3_aa: CASSLGTERAEAFF; cdr3_nt: TGTGCCAGCAGCCTTGGGACGGAAAGAGCTGAAGCTTTCTTT
clone_size: many; j_call: TRBJ2-5; d_call: .; v_call: TRBV11-2; cdr3_aa: CASSLEVGRQETQYF; cdr3_nt: TGTGCCAGCAGCTTAGAAGTCGGTAGGCAAGAGACCCAGTACTTC
clone_size: many; j_call: TRBJ1-2; d_call: .; v_call: TRBV3-1; cdr3_aa: CASSQDIVRGSLYYGYTF; cdr3_nt: TGTGCCAGCAGCCAAGATATCGTAAGGGGTTCCCTTTACTATGGCTACACCTTC
clone_size: many; j_call: TRBJ1-2; d_call: .; v_call: TRBV7-8; cdr3_aa: CASSLGPGPYGYTF; cdr3_nt: TGTGCCAGCAGCTTAGGGCCCGGACCTTATGGCTACACCTTC
clone_size: many; j_call: TRBJ2-6; d_call: .; v_call: TRBV4-1; cdr3_aa: CASSQGLSGANVLTF; cdr3_nt: TGCGCCAGCAGCCAAGGACTCTCTGGGGCCAACGTCCTGACTTTC
clone_size: many; j_call: TRBJ2-3; d_call: TRBD2; v_call: TRBV12-3/TRBV12-4; cdr3_aa: CASTTGLAGTDTQYF; cdr3_nt: TGTGCCAGCACGACAGGACTAGCGGGGACAGATACGCAGTATTTT
clone_size: many; j_call: TRBJ1-4; d_call: TRBD1; v_call: TRBV9; cdr3_aa: CASRGQENEKLFF; cdr3_nt: TGTGCCAGCAGGGGACAGGAGAATGAAAAACTGTTTTTT
clone_size: .; j_call: TRBJ2-2; d_call: .; v_call: TRBV6-5; cdr3_aa: CASKESGELFF; cdr3_nt: TGTGCCAGCAAAGAGTCCGGGGAGCTGTTTTTT
clone_size: many; j_call: TRBJ2-5; d_call: .; v_call: TRBV25-1; cdr3_aa: CASSESGAQETQYF; cdr3_nt: TGTGCCAGCAGTGAATCTGGAGCCCAAGAGACCCAGTACTTC
clone_size: many; j_call: TRBJ2-5; d_call: .; v_call: TRBV12-3/TRBV12-4; cdr3_aa: CASSPSVEETQYF; cdr3_nt: TGTGCCAGCAGCCCCTCGGTAGAGGAGACCCAGTACTTC
clone_size: many; j_call: TRBJ2-3; d_call: TRBD1; v_call: TRBV7-2; cdr3_aa: CASSLNTGGRTDTQYF; cdr3_nt: TGTGCCAGCAGCCTAAATACAGGGGGCCGCACAGATACGCAGTATTTT
clone_size: .; j_call: TRBJ2-7; d_call: .; v_call: TRBV7-2; cdr3_aa: CASSTRRVGEQYF; cdr3_nt: TGTGCCAGCAGCACCCGAAGGGTAGGCGAGCAGTACTTC
clone_size: few; j_call: TRBJ1-5; d_call: .; v_call: TRBV18; cdr3_aa: CASSPMGPGDQPQHF; cdr3_nt: TGTGCCAGCTCACCAATGGGACCTGGTGACCAGCCCCAGCATTTT
clone_size: .; j_call: TRBJ2-4; d_call: TRBD2; v_call: TRBV3-1; cdr3_aa: CASSQDGPTVSGRAQIQNIQYF; cdr3_nt: TGTGCCAGCAGCCAAGATGGACCGACGGTGAGCGGGAGGGCCCAAATCCAAAACATTCAGTACTTC
clone_size: few; j_call: TRBJ1-6; d_call: TRBD1; v_call: TRBV5-1; cdr3_aa: CASSFSGQADLSPLHF; cdr3_nt: TGCGCCAGCAGCTTCTCTGGACAGGCCGATCTCTCACCCCTCCACTTT
clone_size: many; j_call: TRBJ2-1; d_call: .; v_call: TRBV4-2; cdr3_aa: CASSQDPLYSDEQFF; cdr3_nt: TGTGCCAGCAGCCAAGATCCTCTGTACTCGGATGAGCAGTTCTTC
clone_size: .; j_call: TRBJ1-4; d_call: TRBD1; v_call: TRBV6-5; cdr3_aa: CASSYSSPGGLNEKLFF; cdr3_nt: TGTGCCAGCAGTTACTCTTCCCCAGGGGGTCTTAATGAAAAACTGTTTTTT
clone_size: few; j_call: TRBJ1-1; d_call: .; v_call: TRBV20-1; cdr3_aa: CSASSGAGTEAFF; cdr3_nt: TGCAGTGCTAGTTCGGGGGCAGGCACTGAAGCTTTCTTT
clone_size: many; j_call: TRBJ2-3; d_call: .; v_call: TRBV5-4; cdr3_aa: CASSWAPGTDTQYF; cdr3_nt: TGTGCCAGCAGCTGGGCCCCCGGGACAGATACGCAGTATTTT
clone_size: many; j_call: TRBJ2-3; d_call: .; v_call: TRBV27; cdr3_aa: CASSFSRTDTQYF; cdr3_nt: TGTGCCAGCAGTTTTTCCCGCACAGATACGCAGTATTTT
clone_size: many; j_call: TRBJ2-7; d_call: .; v_call: TRBV10-2; cdr3_aa: CASSESPASSYEQYF; cdr3_nt: TGCGCCAGCAGTGAGTCGCCCGCAAGCTCCTACGAGCAGTACTTC
clone_size: .; j_call: TRBJ2-7; d_call: TRBD1; v_call: TRBV10-3; cdr3_aa: CAISLTGGSYEQYF; cdr3_nt: TGTGCCATCAGTTTGACAGGGGGCTCCTACGAGCAGTACTTC
clone_size: few; j_call: TRBJ1-5; d_call: .; v_call: TRBV7-2; cdr3_aa: CASSREGASNQPQHF; cdr3_nt: TGTGCCAGCAGCCGGGAAGGGGCGAGCAATCAGCCCCAGCATTTT
clone_size: many; j_call: TRBJ2-2; d_call: TRBD2; v_call: TRBV7-2; cdr3_aa: CASSLLSGAGELFF; cdr3_nt: TGTGCCAGCAGCTTACTTAGCGGGGCAGGGGAGCTGTTTTTT
clone_size: many; j_call: TRBJ1-2; d_call: .; v_call: TRBV13; cdr3_aa: CASSLEGRANYGYTF; cdr3_nt: TGTGCCAGCAGCTTAGAGGGCAGAGCTAACTATGGCTACACCTTC
clone_size: many; j_call: TRBJ1-1; d_call: TRBD1; v_call: TRBV6-2/TRBV6-3; cdr3_aa: CASSYSGQSEAFF; cdr3_nt: TGTGCCAGCAGTTACTCGGGACAGAGTGAAGCTTTCTTT
clone_size: few; j_call: TRBJ2-4; d_call: .; v_call: TRBV24-1; cdr3_aa: CATSPDRVGGSKNIQYF; cdr3_nt: TGTGCCACCAGTCCCGACAGGGTCGGGGGGAGCAAAAACATTCAGTACTTC
clone_size: .; j_call: TRBJ2-3; d_call: .; v_call: TRBV12-3/TRBV12-4; cdr3_aa: CASSGVGGLDTQYF; cdr3_nt: TGTGCCAGCAGTGGGGTTGGCGGGCTAGATACGCAGTATTTT
clone_size: many; j_call: TRBJ1-1; d_call: .; v_call: TRBV20-1; cdr3_aa: CSARAGGVTEAFF; cdr3_nt: TGCAGTGCTAGAGCCGGCGGCGTCACTGAAGCTTTCTTT
clone_size: few; j_call: TRBJ2-3; d_call: TRBD2; v_call: TRBV7-9; cdr3_aa: CASSLSGRGDTQYF; cdr3_nt: TGTGCCAGCAGCTTGAGCGGGAGGGGAGATACGCAGTATTTT
clone_size: many; j_call: TRBJ2-3; d_call: TRBD2; v_call: TRBV7-6; cdr3_aa: CASSRWAGGADTQYF; cdr3_nt: TGTGCCAGCAGCAGATGGGCGGGGGGGGCAGATACGCAGTATTTT
clone_size: .; j_call: TRBJ1-4; d_call: .; v_call: TRBV9; cdr3_aa: CASSVEGLPPNEKLFF; cdr3_nt: TGTGCCAGCAGCGTAGAAGGCCTCCCGCCTAATGAAAAACTGTTTTTT
clone_size: many; j_call: TRBJ2-7; d_call: TRBD2; v_call: TRBV7-9; cdr3_aa: CASSLLGGSYEQYF; cdr3_nt: TGTGCCAGCAGCCTATTGGGGGGGTCCTACGAGCAGTACTTC
clone_size: .; j_call: TRBJ2-2; d_call: .; v_call: TRBV2; cdr3_aa: CASRSTVGANTGELFF; cdr3_nt: TGTGCCAGCAGGTCTACGGTCGGCGCGAACACCGGGGAGCTGTTTTTT
clone_size: many; j_call: TRBJ1-3; d_call: .; v_call: TRBV7-9; cdr3_aa: CASSVGHRLSGNTIYF; cdr3_nt: TGTGCCAGCAGCGTAGGACACCGCCTCTCTGGAAACACCATATATTTT